Following are 18 T cell receptor beta chains from one sample sequenced in a study of shared clonotypes between healthy human individuals. The repertoire was sequenced with immunoSEQ multiplex PCR; TCRdb's copy has only in-frame clones and lacks some. The sample records some 980,000 clones, approximately 80% being singletons. Sample: memory CD4+ T cells sorted from blood. Noted subset: CD45RA-negative fraction. The receptors stem from a man aged 18 to 30 in good health.

The chain is built from TRBV10-3 and TRBJ2-5; tentatively, D is TRBD1 or TRBD2 (6 bases each). V lost 6 bases and J lost 3, with 14 bases in between. Germline values: CDR1 ENHRY, CDR2 SYGVKD. The CDR3 runs to 14 residues. In nucleotides, the CDR3 is TGTGCCATCAGCGAAGGGGGGTTTGAAGAGACCCAGTACTTC. Its protein is CAISEGGFEETQYF.

This chain joins TRBV14 and TRBJ1-6; 10 nucleotides match TRBD1. The CDR3 is 14 residues long. The trim removed 4 bases at V and 11 bases at J, leaving 5 bases unmatched. CDR1 SGHDN and CDR2 FVKESK come from the germline V gene. The CDR3 DNA sequence: TGTGCCAGCAGCCGGGACAGGGGAAATCCACCCCTCCACTTT. Residues: CASSRDRGNPPLHF.

This rearrangement joins TRBV6-5 to TRBJ2-7; tentatively, D is TRBD2 (5 bases). Per germline, CDR1 MNHEY and CDR2 SVGAGI. The CDR3 is 15 amino acids. The germline V and J ends were trimmed by 6 bases and 0 bases, with 15 bases remaining between them. For the CDR3, the DNA is TGTGCCAGCAGAGCCGTAGGCACTAGCTCCTACGAGCAGTACTTC. The encoded protein is CASRAVGTSSYEQYF.

The rearrangement uses TRBV6-6 and TRBJ2-5, with D possibly being TRBD2 (6 bases). CDR3 length equals 13 residues. CDR1 and CDR2 (germline): MNHNY, SVGAGI (reference sequence). The V and J ends lost 8 bases and 1 base respectively, with 11 bases between them. CDR3 region: CASGGMGQETQYF. CDR3 nucleotides: TGTGCCAGCGGGGGGATGGGCCAAGAGACCCAGTACTTC.

This clone occurred a few times. The V and J genes are TRBV6-1 and TRBJ1-5; TRBD1 aligns across 8 bases. The CDR3 consists of 15 residues. V was clipped by 5 bases and J by 2 bases; unmatched bases: 5. Per the germline V gene, CDR1 is MNHNS and CDR2 is SASEGT. This CDR3 is CASSRQGTGNQPQHF. The CDR3, as DNA: TGTGCCAGCAGTCGACAGGGGACGGGCAATCAGCCCCAGCATTTT.

V is TRBV6-6 and J is TRBJ2-7, with D possibly called TRBD1 or TRBD2 (5 bases each). V was shortened by 5 bases and J by 2 bases, with 10 bases between the two germline ends. The CDR3 is made up of 13 amino acids. Germline CDR1 is MNHNY and CDR2 is SVGAGI (reference sequence). The CDR3 DNA follows: TGTGCCAGCAGTATTCGGGACCCCTACGAGCAGTACTTC. This gives the protein CASSIRDPYEQYF.

The gene calls are TRBV9 and TRBJ2-3; TRBD2 agrees at 10 bases. The CDR3 length is 16 residues. The germline V gene has CDR1 SGDLS and CDR2 YYNGEE. Trimming took 4 bases from V and 4 from J; bases not matched to a gene: 9. The CDR3 DNA is TGTGCCAGCAGCTCTATTCTAGCGGGAGTAGCAGATACGCAGTATTTT. Encoded protein: CASSSILAGVADTQYF.

The V and J genes are TRBV5-1 and TRBJ2-1, with D perhaps TRBD2 (5 bases). The CDR3 length is 17 residues. Germline assignment: CDR1 SGHRS and CDR2 YFSETQ. With 7 bases removed from V and 0 bases from J, the gap between germline ends came to 20 bases. In DNA, the CDR3 is TGCGCCAGCGGAATTCGGCCCACTAGTAGCTCCTACAATGAGCAGTTCTTC. Translation gives CASGIRPTSSSYNEQFF. Filled out from reference TRBV5-1 and TRBJ2-1, the complete variable domain reads KAGVTQTPRYLIKTRGQQVTLSCSPISGHRSVSWYQQTPGQGLQFLFEYFSETQRNKGNFPGRFSGRQFSNSRSEMNVSTLELGDSALYLCASGIRPTSSSYNEQFFGPGTRLTVL.

The chain links TRBV25-1 to TRBJ2-1; D is unresolved. Germline-derived CDR1 and CDR2 are MGHDK and SYGVNS. The ends were cut back, 3 bases at V and 5 bases at J, with 11 bases in the middle. This CDR3 is 14 amino acids long. The CDR3 DNA reads as TGTGCCAGCAGTGATAGCTACAGCAACAATGAGCAGTTCTTC. Protein sequence: CASSDSYSNNEQFF. The full variable domain, rest sourced from reference TRBV25-1 and TRBJ2-1, is EADIYQTPRYLVIGTGKKITLECSQTMGHDKMYWYQQDPGMELHLIHYSYGVNSTEKGDLSSESTVSRIRTEHFPLTLESARPSHTSQYLCASSDSYSNNEQFFGPGTRLTVL.

J is TRBJ2-4 and V is TRBV18; D gene uncertain. The germline V gene encodes CDR1 KGHSH and CDR2 LQKENI. Between the trimmed V and J ends, which lost 2 bases and 8 bases, there was a span of 7 bases. CDR3 length equals 12 residues. The CDR3 protein is CASSPASDIQYF. Here the CDR3 DNA reads TGTGCCAGCTCACCAGCATCCGACATTCAGTACTTC.

The J gene is TRBJ1-1, the V gene TRBV7-2; a weak D match, TRBD1 (5 bases). V lost 3 bases and J 5 bases, leaving 16 bases between the germline ends. Looked up from germline, CDR1 is SGHTA and CDR2 is FQGNSA. This CDR3 region has 15 residues. As DNA, the CDR3 is TGTGCCAGCAGCTTTGGGGGGTCCAAGGGGACTGAAGCTTTCTTT. This encodes CASSFGGSKGTEAFF.

This clone has more than one count but fewer than ten. This chain joins TRBV5-1 and TRBJ2-3; D call uncertain. The V gene's germline CDR1 is SGHRS and CDR2 YFSETQ. Between the trimmed V and J ends, which lost 4 bases and 4 bases, there was a span of 10 bases. The CDR3 totals 13 residues. CDR3 residues: CASSAPTPDTQYF. The CDR3, as DNA: TGCGCCAGCAGCGCCCCAACCCCAGATACGCAGTATTTT.

The V gene is TRBV5-1, the J gene TRBJ2-7; 7 bases align to TRBD1. V shed 5 bases, J shed 3 bases, and the junction held 8 bases outside the gene matches. Per germline, CDR1 SGHRS and CDR2 YFSETQ. The CDR3 totals 14 residues. The CDR3 bases are TGCGCCAGCAGTTATGACAGGGTAGGCTACGAGCAGTACTTC. Amino acids: CASSYDRVGYEQYF.

The rearrangement joins TRBV11-3 to TRBJ2-5; 11 nucleotides align to TRBD2. J lost 1 base, V lost 5 bases, and 3 bases had no gene match. CDR1 is SGHNT, CDR2 YENEEA, per germline. The CDR3 contains 15 residues. The CDR3 reads CASSPGTSGQETQYF. The CDR3 bases are TGTGCCAGCAGCCCCGGGACTAGCGGCCAAGAGACCCAGTACTTC.

The V call is TRBV6-5, the J call TRBJ2-5; D not resolved. V lost 6 bases to trimming and J lost 2 bases, with 7 bases between them. The CDR3 contains 12 residues. The germline V gene encodes CDR1 MNHEY and CDR2 SVGAGI. In DNA, the CDR3 is TGTGCCAGCAGCATGTCGCAAGAGACCCAGTACTTC. Its translation is CASSMSQETQYF.

The chain carries TRBV19 and TRBJ1-3, with unresolved D. V was pared by 8 bases and J by 9 bases, with 14 bases between. CDR1 is LNHDA and CDR2 is SQIVND in the germline V gene (reference sequence). The CDR3 totals 12 residues. For the CDR3, the DNA is TGTGCCAGTTGGCCTCGCGTAGGCACCATATATTTT. The encoded protein is CASWPRVGTIYF. The complete variable domain, with remaining parts taken from reference TRBV19 and TRBJ1-3, reads DGGITQSPKYLFRKEGQNVTLSCEQNLNHDAMYWYRQDPGQGLRLIYYSQIVNDFQKGDIAEGYSVSREKKESFPLTVTSAQKNPTAFYLCASWPRVGTIYFGEGSWLTVV.

This clone was seen just once. This chain connects TRBV5-6 to TRBJ2-7; D may be TRBD2 (6 bases). Germline CDR1 reads SGHDT; CDR2 reads YYEEEE. The ends were cut back, 5 bases at V and 2 bases at J, with 20 bases in the middle. The CDR3 length is 16 residues. The CDR3 nucleotides read TGTGCCAGCAGTGGCATGGCCGGGGGTTCAACCTACGAGCAGTACTTC. Protein sequence: CASSGMAGGSTYEQYF.

V usage is TRBV6-6 and J usage is TRBJ2-7, with D possibly being TRBD2 (5 bases). The ends were cut back, 11 bases at V and 2 bases at J, with 13 bases in the middle. CDR3 length: 12 residues. Germline values: CDR1 MNHNY, CDR2 SVGAGI (reference sequence). The CDR3 loop is CAGSDGAYEQYF. DNA of the CDR3: TGTGCCGGTAGTGACGGGGCCTACGAGCAGTACTTC.